The next 6 T cell receptor beta chains were all read from a single sample in a study of Ad26.COV2.S vaccination and SARS-CoV-2 variants. The treatment denotes: about 20 received Ad26.COV2.S at low or high dose, single or two shots; several received placebo; per-sample allocation not given. Vaccine and placebo recipients were sampled on day 63 after the first injection. Here immunoSEQ multiplex PCR was the method, and the copy in TCRdb shows in-frame clones only, minus some. The sample yields a few hundred thousand clones, 80% to 95% seen once. Material: peripheral blood, obtained in a trial of Ad26.COV2.S vaccine versus placebo. The receptors come from a person aged 18 to 65 who received the Ad26.COV2.S COVID-19 vaccine or a placebo.

This rearrangement joins TRBV7-2 to TRBJ2-3, with 12 bases fitting TRBD2. V lost 2 bases, J lost 5 bases, and 8 bases stayed unmatched. The CDR3 is 17 residues long. From germline, CDR1 is SGHTA and CDR2 FQGNSA. CDR3 DNA sequence: TGTGCCAGCAGCTTATTTCTAGCGGGAGGGCAAATAGATACGCAGTATTTT. Encoded protein: CASSLFLAGGQIDTQYF.

The chain couples TRBV19 to TRBJ1-1; D is unclear. Trimming took 3 bases from V and 5 from J, leaving 13 bases between them. Germline CDR1 and CDR2: LNHDA and SQIVND (reference sequence). CDR3 length: 14 amino acids. The CDR3 here is CASSIGSIVTEAFF. The CDR3 DNA follows: TGTGCCAGTAGTATTGGCAGCATTGTGACTGAAGCTTTCTTT.

V is TRBV19 and J is TRBJ1-5, with a possible D match to TRBD1 (5 bases). Per germline, CDR1 LNHDA and CDR2 SQIVND (reference sequence). Trimming removed 3 bases from V and 1 base from J, with 10 bases in between. The CDR3 extends over 15 amino acids. The CDR3 reads CASSMMTESNQPQHF. CDR3 bases: TGTGCCAGTAGTATGATGACAGAGAGCAATCAGCCCCAGCATTTT.

The gene calls are TRBV7-9 and TRBJ2-7; D gene ambiguous. Germline V gives CDR1 SEHNR, CDR2 FQNEAQ (reference sequence). The CDR3 has 13 residues. V was pared by 0 bases and J by 2 bases, with 5 bases between. CDR3 sequence (DNA): TGTGCCAGCAGCTTAGCGGAACCCTACGAGCAGTACTTC. As protein: CASSLAEPYEQYF.

The chain employs TRBV4-1 and TRBJ2-1; TRBD2 matches 10 bases. V was clipped by 3 bases and J by 4 bases; unmatched bases: 6. This CDR3 region has 16 residues. CDR1 is MGHRA, CDR2 YSYEKL, per germline. This CDR3 is CASSQLLAGQYNEQFF. The CDR3 DNA reads TGCGCCAGCAGCCAGTTACTAGCGGGACAATACAATGAGCAGTTCTTC.

This sequence joins TRBV28 and TRBJ1-1; D might be TRBD1 (6 bases). Trimming removed 9 bases at V and 0 bases at J, with 11 bases between. The CDR3 is 13 amino acids. CDR1 MDHEN and CDR2 SYDVKM come from the germline V gene. CDR3 sequence reads: CASRQVMNTEAFF. The DNA for the CDR3 is TGTGCCAGTCGACAGGTCATGAACACTGAAGCTTTCTTT. The whole variable domain, filled in from reference TRBV28 and TRBJ1-1, reads DVKVTQSSRYLVKRTGEKVFLECVQDMDHENMFWYRQDPGLGLRLIYFSYDVKMKEKGDIPEGYSVSREKKERFSLILESASTNQTSMYLCASRQVMNTEAFFGQGTRLTVV.